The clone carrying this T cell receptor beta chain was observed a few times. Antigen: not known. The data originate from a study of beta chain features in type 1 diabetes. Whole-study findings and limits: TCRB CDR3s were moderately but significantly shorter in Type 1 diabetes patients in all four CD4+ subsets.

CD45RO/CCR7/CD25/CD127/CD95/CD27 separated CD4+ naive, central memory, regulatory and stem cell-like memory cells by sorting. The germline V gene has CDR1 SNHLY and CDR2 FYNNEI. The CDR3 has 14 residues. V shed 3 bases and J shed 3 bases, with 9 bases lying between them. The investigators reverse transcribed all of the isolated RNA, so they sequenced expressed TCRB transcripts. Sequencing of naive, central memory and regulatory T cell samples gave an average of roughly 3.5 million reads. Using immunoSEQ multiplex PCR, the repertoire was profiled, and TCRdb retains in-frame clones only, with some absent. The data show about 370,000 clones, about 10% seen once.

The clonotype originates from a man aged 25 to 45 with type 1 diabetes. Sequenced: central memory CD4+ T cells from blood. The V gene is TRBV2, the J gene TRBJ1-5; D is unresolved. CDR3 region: CASSEREPNQPQHF. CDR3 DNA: TGTGCCAGCAGTGAGAGAGAGCCCAATCAGCCCCAGCATTTT.